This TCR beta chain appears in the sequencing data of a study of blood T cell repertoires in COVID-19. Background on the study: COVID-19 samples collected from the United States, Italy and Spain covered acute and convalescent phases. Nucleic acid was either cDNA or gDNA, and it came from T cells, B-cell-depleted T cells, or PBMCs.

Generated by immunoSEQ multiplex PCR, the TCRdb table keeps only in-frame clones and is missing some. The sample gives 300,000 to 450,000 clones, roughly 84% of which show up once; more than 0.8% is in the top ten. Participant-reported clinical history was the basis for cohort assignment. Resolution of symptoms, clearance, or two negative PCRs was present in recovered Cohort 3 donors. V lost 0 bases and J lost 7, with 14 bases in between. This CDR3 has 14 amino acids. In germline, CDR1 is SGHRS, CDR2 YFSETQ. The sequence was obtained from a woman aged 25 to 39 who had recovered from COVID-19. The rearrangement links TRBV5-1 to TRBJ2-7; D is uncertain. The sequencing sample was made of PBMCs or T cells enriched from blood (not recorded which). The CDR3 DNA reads TGCGCCAGCAGCTTGGGGGCCCCCGGTGGAGAGCAGTACTTC. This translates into CASSLGAPGGEQYF.